This TCR beta chain was found in a study of T cell clonality in common variable immunodeficiency. Study-wide findings and caveats: Fewer deletions and N-nucleotide insertions were reportedly seen in common variable immunodeficiency TCR beta sequences.

Points on this clone: The antigen remains unidentified.

Data came from immunoSEQ multiplex PCR; TCRdb stores just in-frame clones and leaves some out. Recorded here are some 15,000 clones; the top ten clones represent 4.9%. The sequence was obtained from a human donor with common variable immunodeficiency. Material for sequencing was peripheral blood mononuclear cells.

Incomplete CDR3 DNA: TGTGCCAGCAGCCAAAGGGACAGGGGTTACTACGAG. Translated, it gives CASSQRDRGYYE. The CDR3 in its entirety is CASSQRDRGYYEQYF. The rearrangement joins TRBV4-2 to TRBJ2-7; 10 positions agree with TRBD1. The read falls 3 residues short of the CDR3 end, and the missing part is taken from the germline J gene. Trimming took 2 bases from V and 3 from J; bases not matched to a gene: 4. Germline V CDR1 and CDR2: LGHNA, YNFKEQ. The CDR3 covers 15 residues.